Listed here are 3 T cell receptor beta chains from one sample, sequenced in a study of T cells in Graves' hyperthyroidism and ophthalmopathy. The source material, RNA transcripts, was used to amplify TCR beta CDR3 regions. The HTBI primer set was used in a first-round RT-PCR of the TCR CDR3. TCRdb re-called the multiplex PCR reads with MiXCR, one entry per CDR3 protein. The sample contains roughly 520,000 distinct CDR3 sequences, roughly 25% of which appear only once. The sample taken for sequencing was blood. These receptors all come from a young woman with Graves' ophthalmopathy.

With regard to this clonotype: Given a much more abundant clone one base away, this may be a read error. The genes are TRBV6-5 and TRBJ2-4; TRBD1 matches at 9 bases. Germline CDR1 and CDR2: MNHEY and SVGAGI. The CDR3 is 16 residues long. CDR3 loop: CASSLRQGVEKNIKYF. As DNA, the CDR3 is TGTGCCAGCAGTTTGAGACAGGGGGTAGAAAAAAACATTAAGTACTTC.

This clonotype occurred many times. The V gene is TRBV6-2 or TRBV6-3, the J gene TRBJ2-7; 9 bases match TRBD1. This CDR3 is 15 amino acids long. Trimming cost V 7 bases and J 3 bases; bases outside gene matches: 10. Germline V gene sequence: CDR1 MNHEY, CDR2 SVGEGT. The CDR3 DNA is TGTGCCAGCACCTGGGGACAGGGAATCTTCTACGAGCAGTACTTC. Translated: CASTWGQGIFYEQYF.

This clonotype showed up many times. The DNA for the CDR3 is TGTGCCAGCAGTTATGGACCCTATGGCTACACCTTC. This gives the protein CASSYGPYGYTF. V and J are TRBV28 and TRBJ1-2; D is ambiguous. Trimming took off 4 bases at V and 4 bases at J, with 7 bases between the two ends. The CDR3 sequence is 12 residues long. Germline values: CDR1 MDHEN, CDR2 SYDVKM.